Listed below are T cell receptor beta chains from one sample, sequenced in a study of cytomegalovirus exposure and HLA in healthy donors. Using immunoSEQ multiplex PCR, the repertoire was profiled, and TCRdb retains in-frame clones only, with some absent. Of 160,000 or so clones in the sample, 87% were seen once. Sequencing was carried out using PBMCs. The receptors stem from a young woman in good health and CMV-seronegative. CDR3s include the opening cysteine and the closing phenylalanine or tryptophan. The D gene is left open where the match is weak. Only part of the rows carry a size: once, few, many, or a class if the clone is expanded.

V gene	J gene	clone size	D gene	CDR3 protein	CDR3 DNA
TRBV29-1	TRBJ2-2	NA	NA	CSTTYYGELFF	TGCAGCACGACCTACTACGGGGAGCTGTTTTTT
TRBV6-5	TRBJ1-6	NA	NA	CASRSGTDYSPLHF	TGTGCCAGCAGGTCCGGGACGGACTATTCCCCCCTCCACTTT
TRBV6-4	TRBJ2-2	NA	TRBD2	CASSATWGGPNTGELFF	TGTGCCAGCAGTGCCACCTGGGGAGGGCCGAACACCGGGGAGCTGTTTTTT
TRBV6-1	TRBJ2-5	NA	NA	CASSAPTSLGRETQYF	TGTGCCAGCAGTGCGCCAACTAGTTTAGGAAGGGAGACCCAGTACTTC
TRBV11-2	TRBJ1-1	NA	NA	CASRAGDVNTEAFF	TGTGCCAGCAGGGCGGGGGACGTGAACACTGAAGCTTTCTTT
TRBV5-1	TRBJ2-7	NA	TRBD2	CASSWGLAGNEQYF	TGCGCCAGCAGCTGGGGACTAGCGGGAAACGAGCAGTACTTC
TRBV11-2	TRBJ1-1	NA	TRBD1	CASSYDRVMNTEAFF	TGTGCCAGCAGCTACGACAGGGTCATGAACACTGAAGCTTTCTTT
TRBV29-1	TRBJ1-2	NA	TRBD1	CSVGIGQGGTYGYTF	TGCAGCGTAGGAATTGGACAGGGTGGGACCTATGGCTACACCTTC
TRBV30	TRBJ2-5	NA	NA	CAWTPVPANQETQYF	TGTGCCTGGACCCCAGTTCCCGCCAACCAAGAGACCCAGTACTTC
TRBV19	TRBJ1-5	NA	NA	CASSSPRPSGDQPQHF	TGTGCCAGTAGTAGCCCCCGGCCCTCAGGCGATCAGCCCCAGCATTTT
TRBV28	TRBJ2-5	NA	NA	CASSQGGGGETQYF	TGTGCCAGCAGCCAAGGGGGGGGTGGAGAGACCCAGTACTTC
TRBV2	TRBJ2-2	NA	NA	CASSGGGGHPGELFF	TGTGCCAGCAGCGGCGGAGGGGGCCATCCCGGGGAGCTGTTTTTT
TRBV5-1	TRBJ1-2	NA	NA	CASSLGQSYGYTF	TGCGCCAGCAGCTTAGGACAAAGCTATGGCTACACCTTC
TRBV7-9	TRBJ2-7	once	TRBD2	CASSSSGSGYEQYF	TGTGCCAGCAGCTCTAGCGGGAGTGGGTACGAGCAGTACTTC
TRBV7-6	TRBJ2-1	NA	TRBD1	CASSPQGGGLVRIYNEQFF	TGTGCCAGCAGCCCACAGGGGGGCGGCCTCGTCCGGATTTACAATGAGCAGTTCTTC
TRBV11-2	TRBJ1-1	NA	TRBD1	CASSLVDRAGTEAFF	TGTGCCAGCAGCTTAGTCGACAGGGCAGGCACTGAAGCTTTCTTT
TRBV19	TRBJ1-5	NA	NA	CASSIHEALSNQPQHF	TGTGCCAGTAGTATTCACGAGGCCCTCAGCAATCAGCCCCAGCATTTT